Each of the 10 T cell receptor beta chains below was sequenced from the same sample in a study of T cell changes during pregnancy in multiple sclerosis (dated by TCRdb to about 2019). The library came from the immunoSEQ multiplex PCR assay. TCRdb took this table from immuneACCESS and kept in-frame rearrangements with V and J called. Such tables lack part of the clones; where checked against another copy, unresolved V genes explain under half of the gap, and the rest is unexplained. The table for this sample lists approximately 60,000 clones; 90% to 95% of them were counted only once. The top ten hold 2.5% to 4% of the sample. Sequencing was performed on CD8+ T cells from peripheral blood mononuclear cells, taken in the second trimester of pregnancy. The receptor source for this set is a female donor with multiple sclerosis, enrolled in a pregnancy study.

The chain is built from TRBV12-2 and TRBJ1-1; whether TRBD1, the table's D call, matches the DNA was not checked. TRBV12-2 is tagged as a pseudogene. The CDR3 has 17 amino acids. For the CDR3, the DNA is TGTGCAAGTCGCCCGTCGACAGGGCGAAGGGTGAACACTGAAGCTTTCTTT. Protein: CASRPSTGRRVNTEAFF.

This chain connects TRBV25-1 to TRBJ1-2, with D uncertain. V dropped 3 bases and J dropped 0 bases, with 8 bases sitting between them. Germline CDR1 reads MGHDK; CDR2 reads SYGVNS. This CDR3 comprises 14 residues. CDR3 bases: TGTGCCAGCAGTGACCGGGGAGCTAACTATGGCTACACCTTC. Amino acids: CASSDRGANYGYTF.

The chain joins TRBV29-1 to TRBJ1-2; weak D call: TRBD1 (5 bases). The CDR3 runs to 13 residues. V gave up 4 bases and J gave up 0 bases, with 9 bases separating them. Germline assignment: CDR1 SQVTM and CDR2 ANQGSEA. CDR3 DNA: TGCAGCGTTGTGGCAGGGACTAACTATGGCTACACCTTC. Translation: CSVVAGTNYGYTF.

The CDR3 loop is CASSLRGQGLYGYTF. The CDR3 coding sequence is TGTGCCAGCTCCCTCCGGGGACAGGGGCTCTATGGCTACACCTTC. This sequence joins TRBV27 and TRBJ1-2; 10 bases align to TRBD1. Unmatched junction bases numbered 10, after V lost 8 bases and J lost 4 bases. CDR1 and CDR2 (germline): MNHEY, SMNVEV (reference sequence). This CDR3 is built from 15 residues.

This clone has a handful of counts. This chain connects TRBV30 to TRBJ1-1; D ambiguous. The CDR3 has 13 amino acids. Germline V gives CDR1 GTSNPN, CDR2 SVGIG (reference sequence). Deletions cut 2 bases from V and 1 base from J, with 8 bases between. This CDR3 reads CAWSFRRNTEAFF. The CDR3 nucleotides read TGTGCCTGGAGTTTTCGGAGGAACACTGAAGCTTTCTTT.

The J gene is TRBJ2-4, the V gene TRBV5-4; the D is unclear. The CDR3 sequence is 12 residues long. V was pared by 2 bases and J by 3 bases, with 3 bases between. Germline V gives CDR1 SGHNT, CDR2 YYREEE (reference sequence). The CDR3 region has the DNA TGTGCCAGCAGCTTCAACAAAAACATTCAGTACTTC. Its protein is CASSFNKNIQYF.

V usage is TRBV4-1 and J usage is TRBJ2-7, with 12 bases that match TRBD2. CDR3 size: 15 residues. Germline loops: CDR1 MGHRA, CDR2 YSYEKL. V lost 3 bases, J lost 5 bases, and 5 bases stayed unmatched. The CDR3 protein is CASSHQTSGSDEQYF. The CDR3 coding sequence is TGCGCCAGCAGCCATCAGACTAGCGGGAGTGACGAGCAGTACTTC.

This chain uses TRBV4-1 with TRBJ1-3; D is perhaps TRBD1 (6 bases). Trimming took 5 bases from V and 0 from J, leaving 17 bases between them. The germline V gene encodes CDR1 MGHRA and CDR2 YSYEKL. The CDR3 sequence is 17 residues long. CDR3 sequence: CASSKAETGPSGNTIYF. The CDR3 coding sequence is TGCGCCAGCAGCAAAGCAGAGACAGGACCCTCTGGAAACACCATATATTTT.

This clone was seen only once. The V call is TRBV19, the J call TRBJ1-1; possible D gene TRBD1, 6 bases. V dropped 10 bases and J dropped 4 bases, with 16 bases sitting between them. CDR1 LNHDA and CDR2 SQIVND come from the germline V gene (reference sequence). The CDR3 runs to 13 residues. The CDR3 DNA reads TGTGCCACAGGGGCTGGATTTTTCACTGAAGCTTTCTTT. Its translation is CATGAGFFTEAFF.

CDR3 amino acids: CASSRPGTGNMGYTF. The CDR3 bases are TGTGCCAGCAGCCGACCCGGGACAGGGAATATGGGGTACACCTTC. The V gene is TRBV7-8, the J gene TRBJ1-2; the match to TRBD1 covers 9 bases. Germline CDR1 is SGHVS and CDR2 is FQNEAQ. The CDR3 has 15 residues. V shed 5 bases, J shed 11 bases, and the junction held 15 bases outside the gene matches.